What follows are 3 T cell receptor beta chains derived from one specimen sequenced in a study of Ad26.COV2.S vaccination and SARS-CoV-2 variants. Treatment specified: around 19 received Ad26.COV2.S at low or high dose, single or two shots; about 5 received placebo; per-sample allocation not given. On day 63 after the first injection, vaccine and placebo recipients gave samples. Some clones are missing from TCRdb's copy, which holds only in-frame ones; the method was immunoSEQ multiplex PCR. The data contain under 600,000 clones, about 89% of them singletons. Sequenced material: peripheral blood, taken in a trial of Ad26.COV2.S vaccine versus placebo. These receptors were taken from a person between 18 and 60 years old who received the Ad26.COV2.S COVID-19 vaccine or a placebo.

The CDR3 DNA reads as TGTGCCAGCAGCCATGCCCGGGACAGGATACATTACTCTGGGGCCAACGTCCTGACTTTC. Its protein product is CASSHARDRIHYSGANVLTF. The V call is TRBV14, the J call TRBJ2-6; 8 nucleotides match TRBD1. Per germline, CDR1 SGHDN and CDR2 FVKESK. The CDR3 has 20 amino acids. Trimming took 3 bases from V and 0 from J; bases not matched to a gene: 13.

V is TRBV7-9 and J is TRBJ2-2; D remains ambiguous. In germline, CDR1 is SEHNR, CDR2 FQNEAQ (reference sequence). V was pared by 4 bases and J by 4 bases, with 16 bases between. This CDR3 contains 16 residues. CDR3 coding DNA: TGTGCCAGCAGCTCCCCCGGACGGGCGATCACCGGGGAGCTGTTTTTT. Its protein is CASSSPGRAITGELFF. Based on the CDR3 plus reference TRBV7-9 and TRBJ2-2, the full variable domain is DTGVSQNPRHKITKRGQNVTFRCDPISEHNRLYWYRQTLGQGPEFLTYFQNEAQLEKSRLLSDRFSAERPKGSFSTLEIQRTEQGDSAMYLCASSSPGRAITGELFFGEGSRLTVL.

The chain recombines TRBV3-1 (or the pseudogene TRBV3-2) with TRBJ2-3; D might be TRBD2 (6 bases). The CDR3 is 12 amino acids. Per the germline V gene, CDR1 is LGHDT and CDR2 is YNNKEL (reference sequence). Trimming removed 6 bases at V and 5 bases at J, with 9 bases between. CDR3 protein: CASRLEGDTQYF. CDR3 DNA: TGTGCCAGCAGACTGGAGGGAGATACGCAGTATTTT.